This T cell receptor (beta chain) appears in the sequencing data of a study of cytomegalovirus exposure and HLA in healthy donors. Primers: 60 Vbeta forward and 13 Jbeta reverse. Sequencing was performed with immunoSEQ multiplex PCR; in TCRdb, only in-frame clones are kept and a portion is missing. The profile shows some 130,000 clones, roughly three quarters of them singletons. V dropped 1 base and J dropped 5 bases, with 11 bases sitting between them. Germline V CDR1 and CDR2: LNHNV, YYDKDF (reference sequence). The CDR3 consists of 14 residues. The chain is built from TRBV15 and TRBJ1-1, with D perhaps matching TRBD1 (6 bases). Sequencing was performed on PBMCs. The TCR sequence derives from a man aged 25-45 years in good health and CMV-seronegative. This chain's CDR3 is CATSRGTGWTEAFF. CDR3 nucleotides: TGTGCCACCAGCAGAGGAACAGGGTGGACTGAAGCTTTCTTT. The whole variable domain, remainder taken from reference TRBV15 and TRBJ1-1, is DAMVIQNPRYQVTQFGKPVTLSCSQTLNHNVMYWYQQKSSQAPKLLFHYYDKDFNNEADTPDNFQSRRPNTSFCFLDIRSPGLGDTAMYLCATSRGTGWTEAFFGQGTRLTVV.